Presented here are 3 T cell receptor beta chains from one specimen sequenced in a study of response to subunit inactivated influenza vaccine (dated by TCRdb to 2017 to 2018). The library came from RT-PCR. TCRdb records Illumina HiSeq 2500 as the sequencer. TCRdb passed the public sequencing reads through fastp at Q25 and MiXCR, retaining productive beta sequences. A single entry per CDR3 protein holds the most common genes and DNA from its merged rows. Across this sample there are about 480,000 distinct CDR3 sequences, with about 25% seen only once. Around 1.8% of the sample is taken by the ten largest. Sequenced material: CD4+ T cells sorted from PBMCs, taken 5 to 6 days after vaccination. These receptors came from a man over 45 who received an inactivated influenza vaccine. Donor details come from another sample of the same person, matched by shared clones.

V and J are TRBV5-1 and TRBJ2-1; the D gene is possibly TRBD2 (5 bases). CDR1 SGHRS and CDR2 YFSETQ come from the germline V gene. There are 13 residues in the CDR3. The V end lost 3 bases, the J end lost 6 bases, and 10 bases lay between the germline ends. DNA of the CDR3: TGCGCCAGCAGCTGGGAGCGGTTCAATGAGCAGTTCTTC. It translates to CASSWERFNEQFF.

V and J are TRBV7-2 and TRBJ1-4, with 7 positions matching TRBD1. This CDR3 has 14 amino acids. Germline V gene lookup returns CDR1 SGHTA and CDR2 FQGNSA. The J segment lost 7 bases and the V segment lost 5 bases, leaving 7 bases of the junction unmatched. The CDR3 loop is CASSPGTAVEKLFF. In DNA form, the CDR3 reads TGTGCCAGCAGCCCAGGGACAGCTGTTGAAAAACTGTTTTTT.

The rearrangement joins TRBV29-1 to TRBJ2-7; 11 nucleotides match TRBD1. Germline assignment: CDR1 SQVTM and CDR2 ANQGSEA. The V segment lost 6 bases and the J segment 5 bases; nucleotides outside the gene matches: 6. The CDR3 extends over 13 amino acids. Here the CDR3 reads CSVAGTGGHEQYF. CDR3 DNA: TGCAGCGTAGCCGGGACAGGGGGTCACGAGCAGTACTTC.